This T cell receptor beta chain was obtained from a study of T-cell memory formation after mild COVID-19. On the study more broadly: For the most part, TCR clusters were specific to one donor.

This clonotype was counted between two and nine times. Trimming stripped 6 bases from V and 6 bases from J, with 11 bases between. The germline gives CDR1 LGHDT, CDR2 YNNKEL (reference sequence). The CDR3 covers 12 residues. Amplification by 5'RACE using constant-segment primers produced TCR alpha and TCR beta cDNA libraries that carried sample barcodes and UMIs. TCRdb re-derived calls from the 5' RACE reads in MiXCR, one entry per CDR3 protein. The repertoire includes approximately 150,000 distinct CDR3 sequences, under 7% of them detected once, and around 1.9% sits in the top ten. The clonotype was recovered from an adult woman who had mild COVID-19 (a few samples of this study predate the infection). Cell type and time point are not known. The rearrangement links TRBV3-1 to TRBJ1-1; D may be TRBD1 (6 bases). Material for sequencing was PBMCs or a T cell subset sorted from them (not recorded which). DNA for the CDR3: TGTGCCAGCAGAACAGGGACCGCTGAAGCTTTCTTT. As protein: CASRTGTAEAFF.